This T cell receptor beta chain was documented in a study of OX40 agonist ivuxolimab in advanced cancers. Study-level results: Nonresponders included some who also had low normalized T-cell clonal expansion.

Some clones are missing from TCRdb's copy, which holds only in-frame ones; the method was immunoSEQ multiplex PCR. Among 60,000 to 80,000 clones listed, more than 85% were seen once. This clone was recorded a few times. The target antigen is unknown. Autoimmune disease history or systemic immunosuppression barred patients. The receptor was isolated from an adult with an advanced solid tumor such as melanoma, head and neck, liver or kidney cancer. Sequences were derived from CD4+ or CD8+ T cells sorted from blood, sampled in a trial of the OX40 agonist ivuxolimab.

This CDR3 reads CASSVRSGEGGELFF. CDR3 nucleotide sequence: TGTGCCAGCAGCGTAAGGTCAGGGGAGGGCGGGGAGCTGTTTTTT. The chain joins TRBV9 to TRBJ2-2, with D possibly TRBD2 on 7 matching bases. Germline V gene data show CDR1 as SGDLS and CDR2 as YYNGEE. The CDR3 covers 15 residues. V lost 1 base to trimming and J lost 7 bases, with 14 bases between them.